A few counts support the clone carrying this TCR beta chain. Antigen: not known. Using around 14 ng of total RNA, TCR libraries were made with the QIAseq Immune Repertoire TCR panel. TCRdb fed the reads into MiXCR, producing one record per CDR3 protein. The data show some 730 distinct CDR3 sequences, with more than 6% seen just once and roughly an eighth held by the top ten. The entry originates in a study of circulating CD8 cells and anti-PD-1 response in melanoma. The study, taken as a whole, reports: Clonotype sharing was highest between DPOS and TIGIT subsets.

The V gene's germline CDR1 is GTSNPN and CDR2 SVGIG (reference sequence). Trimming pared 3 bases from V and 2 bases from J, leaving 13 bases between. The CDR3 is 14 amino acids. Sorting of live CD3+CD8+TCRalphabeta+ cells by PD-1 and/or TIGIT gave four subsets. The rearrangement joins TRBV30 to TRBJ1-1, with D perhaps matching TRBD1 (5 bases). The clonotype comes from a human donor with melanoma. Material: CD8+ T cells from PBMCs, obtained at baseline or after one month of anti-PD-1 therapy (not recorded which). The CDR3 reads CAWREGVGNTEAFF. In DNA form, the CDR3 reads TGTGCCTGGAGAGAAGGGGTCGGAAACACTGAAGCTTTCTTT.